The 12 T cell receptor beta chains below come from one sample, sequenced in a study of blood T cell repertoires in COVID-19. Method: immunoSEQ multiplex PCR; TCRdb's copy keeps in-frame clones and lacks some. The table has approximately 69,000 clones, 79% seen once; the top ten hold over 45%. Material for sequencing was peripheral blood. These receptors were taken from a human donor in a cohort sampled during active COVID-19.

The CDR3 spells CASRQYPPGQGGWTYGYTF. As DNA, the CDR3 is TGTGCCAGCAGGCAATACCCACCGGGACAGGGTGGGTGGACCTATGGCTACACCTTC. The genes are TRBV3-1 (or the pseudogene TRBV3-2) and TRBJ1-2; 9 bases line up with TRBD1. The CDR3 contains 19 residues. The germline V gene encodes CDR1 LGHDT and CDR2 YNNKEL (reference sequence). J lost 4 bases, V lost 6 bases, and 21 bases had no gene match.

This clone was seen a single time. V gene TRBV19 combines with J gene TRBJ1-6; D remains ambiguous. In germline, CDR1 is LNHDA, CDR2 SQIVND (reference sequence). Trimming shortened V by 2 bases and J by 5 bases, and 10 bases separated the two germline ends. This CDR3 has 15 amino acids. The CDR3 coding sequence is TGTGCCAGTAGTATAAGCGGCAAGAATAATTCACCCCTCCACTTT. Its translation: CASSISGKNNSPLHF.

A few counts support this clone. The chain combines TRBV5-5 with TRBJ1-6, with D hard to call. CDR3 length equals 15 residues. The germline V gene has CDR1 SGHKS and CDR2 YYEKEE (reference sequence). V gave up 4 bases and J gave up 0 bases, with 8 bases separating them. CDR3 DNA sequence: TGTGCCAGCAGCCCCCCAGGCTCCTATAATTCACCCCTCCACTTT. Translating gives CASSPPGSYNSPLHF.

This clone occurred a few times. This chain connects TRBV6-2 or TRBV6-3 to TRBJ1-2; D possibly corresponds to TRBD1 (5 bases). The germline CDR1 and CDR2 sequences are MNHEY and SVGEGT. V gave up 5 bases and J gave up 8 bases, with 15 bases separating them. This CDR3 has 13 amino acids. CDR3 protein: CASSPRGGTGYTF. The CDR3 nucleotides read TGTGCCAGCAGTCCCCGGGGCGGGACGGGCTACACCTTC.

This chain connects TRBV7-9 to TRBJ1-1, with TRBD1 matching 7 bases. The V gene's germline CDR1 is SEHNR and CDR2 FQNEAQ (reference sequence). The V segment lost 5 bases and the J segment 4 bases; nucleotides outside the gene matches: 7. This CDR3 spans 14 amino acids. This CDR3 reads CASSLGGQSTEAFF. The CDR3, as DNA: TGTGCCAGCAGCCTAGGGGGACAGTCCACTGAAGCTTTCTTT.

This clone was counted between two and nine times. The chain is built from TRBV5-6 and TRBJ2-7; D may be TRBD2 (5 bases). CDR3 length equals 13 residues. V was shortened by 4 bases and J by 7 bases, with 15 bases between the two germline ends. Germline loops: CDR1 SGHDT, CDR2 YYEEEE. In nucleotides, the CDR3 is TGTGCCAGCAGCCCGGGGAGCGCGTGGGAGCAGTACTTC. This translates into CASSPGSAWEQYF.

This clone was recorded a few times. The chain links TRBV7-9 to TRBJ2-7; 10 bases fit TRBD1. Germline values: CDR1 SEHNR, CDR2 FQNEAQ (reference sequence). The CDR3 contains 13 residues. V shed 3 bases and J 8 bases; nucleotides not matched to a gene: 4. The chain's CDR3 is CASSLGTGEKQYF. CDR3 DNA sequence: TGTGCCAGCAGCTTGGGGACAGGGGAAAAGCAGTACTTC.

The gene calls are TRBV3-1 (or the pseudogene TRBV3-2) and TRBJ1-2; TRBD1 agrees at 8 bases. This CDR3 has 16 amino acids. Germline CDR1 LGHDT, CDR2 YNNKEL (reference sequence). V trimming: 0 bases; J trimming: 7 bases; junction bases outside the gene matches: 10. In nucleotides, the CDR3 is TGTGCCAGCAGCCAAGACTTAAGTCAGGGGGCGCGTGGCTACACCTTC. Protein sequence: CASSQDLSQGARGYTF.

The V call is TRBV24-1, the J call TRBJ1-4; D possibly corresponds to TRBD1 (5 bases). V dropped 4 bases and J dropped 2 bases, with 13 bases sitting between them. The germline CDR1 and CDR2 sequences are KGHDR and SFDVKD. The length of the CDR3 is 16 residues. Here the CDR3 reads CATSEGPGKTNEKLFF. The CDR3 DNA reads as TGTGCCACCAGTGAGGGGCCAGGGAAGACTAATGAAAAACTGTTTTTT.

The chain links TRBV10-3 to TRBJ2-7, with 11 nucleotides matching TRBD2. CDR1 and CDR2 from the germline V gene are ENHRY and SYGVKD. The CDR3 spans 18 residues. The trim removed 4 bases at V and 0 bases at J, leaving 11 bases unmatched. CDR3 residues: CAISAPRLAGKISYEQYF. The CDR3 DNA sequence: TGTGCCATCAGTGCCCCCCGACTAGCGGGAAAGATCTCCTACGAGCAGTACTTC.

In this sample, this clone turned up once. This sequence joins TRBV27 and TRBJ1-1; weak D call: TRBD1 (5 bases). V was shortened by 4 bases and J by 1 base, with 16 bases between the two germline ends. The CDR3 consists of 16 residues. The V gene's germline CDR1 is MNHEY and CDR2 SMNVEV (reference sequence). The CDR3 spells CASSSTPGWANTEAFF. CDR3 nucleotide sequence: TGTGCCAGCAGTTCCACCCCAGGGTGGGCGAACACTGAAGCTTTCTTT.

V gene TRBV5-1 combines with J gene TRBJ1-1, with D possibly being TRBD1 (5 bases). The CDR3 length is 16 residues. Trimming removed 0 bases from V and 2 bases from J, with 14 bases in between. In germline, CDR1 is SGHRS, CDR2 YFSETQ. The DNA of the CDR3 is TGCGCCAGCAGCTTGGCGCAGGGTTCGGTCAACACTGAAGCTTTCTTT. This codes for CASSLAQGSVNTEAFF.